The TCR beta chain under discussion was sequenced for a study of T-cell reconstitution after alpha-beta-depleted transplantation in children. Germline values: CDR1 PRHDT, CDR2 FYEKMQ (reference sequence). V trimming: 5 bases; J trimming: 4 bases; junction bases outside the gene matches: 7. The CDR3 extends over 15 amino acids. Notes on the study in general: T-cell counts and diversity at one year following transplant were attributed mainly to newly produced T cells. Expanded clones from the graft, numbering several hundred, reportedly supplied alpha-beta T cells about two months after transplant. TCRbeta diversity was high at day 60 in some patients (a result of surviving recipient T cells and thymic progenitors).

Many counts were recorded for this clonotype. Its antigen remains unidentified. A library of TCRbeta sequences, prepared with unique molecular identifiers, was generated. One entry per CDR3 protein, called by TCRdb with MiXCR from the PCR reads. The sample has under 850,000 distinct CDR3 sequences, around 13% seen once. This receptor was identified in a girl between 2 and 10 years old with congenital amegakaryocytic thrombocytopenia, due to receive a stem cell transplant. V gene TRBV13 combines with J gene TRBJ2-1; the match to TRBD1 covers 8 bases. The sequencing here drew on PBMCs, taken before TCRalphabeta/CD19-depleted stem cell transplant. The CDR3 protein is CASSKDREVYNEQFF. The CDR3 DNA sequence: TGTGCCAGCAGCAAGGACAGGGAAGTTTACAATGAGCAGTTCTTC.